This note documents a single T cell receptor (beta chain) sequence. The CDR3 length is 15 residues. V was clipped by 5 bases and J by 7 bases; unmatched bases: 8. The germline CDR1 and CDR2 sequences are SGHDT and YYEEEE. Sequencing used immunoSEQ multiplex PCR; TCRdb keeps in-frame clones, though not all of them. Among hundreds of thousands of clones listed, around 78% were seen once. The data originate from a study of shared T cell receptors in the human thymus. The same sample was also used in a study of human thymus T cells. That work adds: Corrective heart surgery yielded resections, and these provided the thymus tissue.

The receptor was isolated from a boy in the first two years of life with a congenital heart defect. Sequencing input: thymocytes. This chain links TRBV5-6 with TRBJ2-1, with TRBD1 matching 11 bases. The DNA of the CDR3 is TGTGCCAGCAGAACACGGGACAGGGGGGAGAATGAGCAGTTCTTC. As protein: CASRTRDRGENEQFF. Together with reference TRBV5-6 and TRBJ2-1, the CDR3 gives the full variable domain: DAGVTQSPTHLIKTRGQQVTLRCSPKSGHDTVSWYQQALGQGPQFIFQYYEEEERQRGNFPDRFSGHQFPNYSSELNVNALLLGDSALYLCASRTRDRGENEQFFGPGTRLTVL.